The rows below give T cell receptor beta chains drawn from one sample of a study of T cell responses to AZD1222 COVID-19 vaccine. Generated by immunoSEQ multiplex PCR, the TCRdb table keeps only in-frame clones and is missing some. The repertoire holds just under 85,000 clones, with roughly nine tenths as singletons. Sequenced material: peripheral blood, taken on day 0 of AZD1222 vaccination. The receptors come from an adult in good health. Both conserved end residues are part of each CDR3.

>TRBV6-2/TRBV6-3|TRBJ2-1
CASSWNKNEQFF
>TRBV5-5|TRBJ1-5
CASSWTEGQPQHF
>TRBV6-5|TRBJ1-4
CASSYRGTGGMKLFF
>TRBV19|TRBJ1-4
CASRRGASTNEKLFF
>TRBV7-3|TRBJ2-1
CASSSQREAANEQFF
>TRBV19|TRBJ1-2
CGWDRPWRGYTF
>TRBV3-1/TRBV3-2|TRBJ2-3
CASSPISRAGGITDTQYF
>TRBV3-1/TRBV3-2|TRBJ2-1
CASSQTRYNEQFF
>TRBV9|TRBJ2-7
CASSDGQPLNEQYF
>TRBV29-1|TRBJ1-4
CSAEGAREKLFF
>TRBV7-8|TRBJ2-7
CASSIRGATHEQYF
>TRBV27|TRBJ2-3
CASSGTGGIDTQYF
>TRBV27|TRBJ2-1
CASSHRDLNEQFF
>TRBV3-1/TRBV3-2|TRBJ1-4
CASSQRTTNEKLFF
>TRBV28|TRBJ1-2
CASTRQTGSYGYTF
>TRBV5-1|TRBJ2-1
CASSRTSGHNEQFF
>TRBV19|TRBJ1-5
CASSWGRSNQPQHF
>TRBV18|TRBJ2-2
CASSGTVAGELFF
>TRBV7-2|TRBJ1-2
CASSLDGRATNYGYTF
>TRBV10-3|TRBJ2-3
CAIAGGPSADTQYF
>TRBV3-1/TRBV3-2|TRBJ1-3
CASSQRRSSSGNTIYF
>TRBV19|TRBJ2-5
CASSIGGHRSQETQYF
>TRBV6-5|TRBJ1-6
CASSYEQRNSPLHF
>TRBV5-4|TRBJ1-2
CASSLGTATANYGYTF
>TRBV5-1|TRBJ1-2
CASSLATGGAYGYTF
>TRBV7-9|TRBJ2-2
CASSLALGLSAGELFF
>TRBV19|TRBJ2-7
CASRDRGRSEQYF
>TRBV7-9|TRBJ2-3
CASSLDPPRVDTQYF
>TRBV15|TRBJ2-7
CATSRETGGGYEQYF
>TRBV12-5|TRBJ1-4
CASGLVLRRTGNEKLFF
>TRBV30|TRBJ1-5
CAWSPRDRGVVSNQPQHF
>TRBV2|TRBJ1-3
CASSEVGGNTIYF
>TRBV7-9|TRBJ1-3
CASSLGQSGNTIYF
>TRBV7-9|TRBJ1-3
CASRITGVGNTIYF
>TRBV11-2|TRBJ2-7
CASSPLTGAWEQYF
>TRBV23-1|TRBJ2-4
CASSQSESAYALAKNIQYF
>TRBV3-1/TRBV3-2|TRBJ2-7
CASSQGTSGAGEQYF
>TRBV6-5|TRBJ1-2
CASSYSSRGAGGYTF
>TRBV20-1|TRBJ1-5
CSASLTGVARNQPQHF
>TRBV30|TRBJ1-2
CALAYRGGGYTF
>TRBV4-3|TRBJ2-1
CASSQGGSASEQFF
>TRBV6-1|TRBJ2-1
CASSEATGLAGAYNEQFF
>TRBV5-1|TRBJ2-3
CASLAGGPTDTQYF
>TRBV6-5|TRBJ2-7
CATSEWGNSYEQYF
>TRBV18|TRBJ2-2
CASFRDRRAVNTGELFF
>TRBV7-9|TRBJ2-5
CASSPPPASQETQYF
>TRBV7-9|TRBJ2-7
CASSRTGTGPYEQYF
>TRBV6-5|TRBJ1-2
CASGVDGYWDYGYTF
>TRBV24-1|TRBJ2-1
CATSNYNEQFF
>TRBV7-9|TRBJ2-2
CASRFTGEGELFF
>TRBV25-1|TRBJ2-7
CASSEFSGTGAEQYF
>TRBV10-3|TRBJ1-3
CAISPDRGVNTIYF
>TRBV7-9|TRBJ1-5
CASSSGQGATRGAQHF
>TRBV5-1|TRBJ2-7
CASSLSAPYEQYF
>TRBV7-2|TRBJ2-2
CASSLELPGELFF